This T cell receptor beta chain was profiled in a study of Ad26.COV2.S vaccination and SARS-CoV-2 variants. About the research overall: The authors gave Ad26.COV2.S intramuscularly, either once or twice 56 days apart. The study, taken as a whole, reports: Vaccine recipients posted higher spike-specific TCR breadth than their placebo counterparts.

Remarks on this clone: The antigen is unknown.

J gave up 0 bases and V 5 bases, and 3 bases lay outside the gene matches. This CDR3 is 16 amino acids long. CDR1 is PRHDT and CDR2 is FYEKMQ in the germline V gene (reference sequence). Only in-frame clones appear in the TCRdb table, and some are missing; sequencing was by immunoSEQ multiplex PCR. Counted here are about 480,000 clones, approximately 88% occurring once; the ten biggest clones make up roughly 13%. Noted treatment: some 20 received Ad26.COV2.S at low or high dose, single or two shots; several received placebo; per-sample allocation not given. Vaccine and placebo recipients were sampled on day 63 after the first injection.

Sequenced material: peripheral blood, taken in a trial of Ad26.COV2.S vaccine versus placebo. The TCR sequence derives from a person between 18 and 65 years old who received the Ad26.COV2.S COVID-19 vaccine or a placebo. V gene TRBV13 combines with J gene TRBJ2-6; 8 bases are a match to TRBD1. CDR3 region: CASSTGQVSGANVLTF. The CDR3 region has the DNA TGTGCCAGCAGCACGGGACAGGTCTCTGGGGCCAACGTCCTGACTTTC.